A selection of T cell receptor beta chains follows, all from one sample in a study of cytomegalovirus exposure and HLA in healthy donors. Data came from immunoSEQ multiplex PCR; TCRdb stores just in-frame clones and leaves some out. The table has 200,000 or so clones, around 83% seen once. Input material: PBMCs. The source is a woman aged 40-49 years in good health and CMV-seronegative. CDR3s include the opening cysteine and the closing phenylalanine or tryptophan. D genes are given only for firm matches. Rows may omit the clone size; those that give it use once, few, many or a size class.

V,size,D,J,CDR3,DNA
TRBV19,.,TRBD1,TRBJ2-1,CASSTGKGAVFLNEQFF,TGTGCCAGTAGTACAGGCAAGGGGGCTGTCTTTCTAAATGAGCAGTTCTTC
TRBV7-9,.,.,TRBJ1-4,CSSSLASSRDLTEKLFF,TGTTCCAGCAGCTTAGCGAGTTCGAGAGATCTAACGGAAAAACTGTTTTTT
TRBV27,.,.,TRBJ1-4,CASGTGSEKLFF,TGTGCCAGCGGTACAGGGTCGGAAAAACTGTTTTTT
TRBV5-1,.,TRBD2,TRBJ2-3,CASSQLLAGDADTQYF,TGCGCCAGCAGCCAATTACTAGCGGGAGACGCAGATACGCAGTATTTT
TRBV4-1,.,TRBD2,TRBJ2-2,CASSQGLAENTGELFF,TGCGCCAGCAGCCAAGGACTAGCGGAGAACACCGGGGAGCTGTTTTTT
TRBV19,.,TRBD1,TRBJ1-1,CASSKSRTGLNTEAFF,TGTGCCAGTAGTAAGTCACGGACAGGGTTGAACACTGAAGCTTTCTTT
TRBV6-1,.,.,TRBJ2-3,CASKRDTQYF,TGTGCCAGCAAGCGAGATACGCAGTATTTT
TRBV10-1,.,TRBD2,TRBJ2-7,CASSEQRGFSYEQYF,TGCGCCAGCAGTGAGCAGCGGGGCTTCTCCTACGAGCAGTACTTC
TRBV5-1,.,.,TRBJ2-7,CASSPGKDYEQYF,TGCGCCAGCAGCCCGGGAAAAGACTACGAGCAGTACTTC
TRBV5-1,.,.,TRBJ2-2,CASSLQGPGELFF,TGCGCCAGCAGCTTGCAGGGTCCCGGGGAGCTGTTTTTT
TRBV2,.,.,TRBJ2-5,CAGLDTYQETQYF,TGTGCCGGTTTGGACACTTACCAAGAGACCCAGTACTTC
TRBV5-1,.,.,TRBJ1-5,CASSLFAGSGQPQHF,TGCGCCAGCAGCTTGTTCGCAGGGTCAGGGCAGCCCCAGCATTTT
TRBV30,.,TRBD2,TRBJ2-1,CAWSVGLAGIYEQFF,TGTGCCTGGAGTGTAGGGCTAGCGGGAATCTATGAGCAGTTCTTC
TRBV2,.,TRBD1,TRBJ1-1,CASSRTGGIVTEAFF,TGTGCCAGCAGCCGGACAGGGGGCATCGTCACTGAAGCTTTCTTT
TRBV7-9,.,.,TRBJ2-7,CSYQDGLTYEQYF,TGTTCCTACCAAGATGGGCTAACCTACGAGCAGTACTTC
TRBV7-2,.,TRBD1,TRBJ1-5,CASSLGQGRNQPQHF,TGTGCCAGCAGCTTGGGACAGGGTCGCAATCAGCCCCAGCATTTT
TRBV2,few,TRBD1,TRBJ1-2,CASREEQGDGYTF,TGTGCCAGCAGGGAGGAACAGGGGGATGGCTACACCTTC
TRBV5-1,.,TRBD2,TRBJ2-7,CASSTNSGTSYEQYF,TGCGCCAGCAGTACTAATAGCGGGACGTCCTACGAGCAGTACTTC
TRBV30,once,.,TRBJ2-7,CAWSKSGSNYEQYF,TGTGCCTGGAGTAAATCAGGGTCCAACTACGAGCAGTACTTC
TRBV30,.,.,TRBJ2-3,CAWSVIGGTDTQYF,TGTGCCTGGAGTGTAATCGGGGGAACAGATACGCAGTATTTT
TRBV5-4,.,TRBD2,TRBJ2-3,CASSLLAGRSTDTQYF,TGTGCCAGCAGCCTCCTAGCGGGAAGAAGCACAGATACGCAGTATTTT
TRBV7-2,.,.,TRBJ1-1,CASIPGIMNTEAFF,TGTGCCAGCATTCCAGGAATTATGAACACTGAAGCTTTCTTT
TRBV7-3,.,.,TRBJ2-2,CASSLGHQFGTGELFF,TGTGCCAGCAGCTTGGGACACCAGTTCGGAACCGGGGAGCTGTTTTTT
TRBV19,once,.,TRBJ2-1,CASSTYSYNEQFF,TGTGCCAGTAGTACTTACTCCTACAATGAGCAGTTCTTC
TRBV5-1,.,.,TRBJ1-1,CASSLDPVVNTEAFF,TGCGCCAGCAGCTTGGATCCGGTGGTGAACACTGAAGCTTTCTTT
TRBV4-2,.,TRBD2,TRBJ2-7,CASSQELASYEQYF,TGTGCCAGCAGCCAAGAACTAGCGAGCTACGAGCAGTACTTC
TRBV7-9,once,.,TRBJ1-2,CASSAGTQGFSGYTF,TGTGCCAGCAGCGCGGGCACACAGGGATTCTCTGGCTACACCTTC
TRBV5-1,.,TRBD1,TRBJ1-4,CASSLERKTTGGYEKLFF,TGCGCCAGCAGCTTGGAACGGAAAACGACAGGGGGCTATGAAAAACTGTTTTTT
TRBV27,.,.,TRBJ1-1,CASSLSDRYTEAFF,TGTGCCAGCAGTTTATCGGACAGATACACTGAAGCTTTCTTT
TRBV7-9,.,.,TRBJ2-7,CASHSVNSYEQYF,TGTGCCAGCCATTCGGTTAACTCCTACGAGCAGTACTTC
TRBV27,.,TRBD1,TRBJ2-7,CASSLRGRGNEQYF,TGTGCCAGCAGTCTCAGGGGGCGCGGGAACGAGCAGTACTTC
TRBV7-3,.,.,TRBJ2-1,CASSLTSALTGEQFF,TGTGCCAGCAGCTTAACTAGCGCCTTGACTGGTGAGCAGTTCTTC
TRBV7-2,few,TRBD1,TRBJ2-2,CASSRGQEANTGELFF,TGTGCCAGCAGCCGAGGACAGGAAGCGAACACCGGGGAGCTGTTTTTT
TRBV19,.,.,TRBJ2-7,CASSIGSREQYF,TGTGCCAGTAGTATAGGGAGCCGGGAGCAGTACTTC
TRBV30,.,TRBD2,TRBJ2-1,CAWRPVGREGRVEQFF,TGTGCCTGGAGACCTGTCGGACGGGAGGGCCGGGTTGAGCAGTTCTTC
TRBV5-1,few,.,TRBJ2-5,CASSLVDSQETQYF,TGCGCCAGCAGCTTGGTAGACAGCCAAGAGACCCAGTACTTC
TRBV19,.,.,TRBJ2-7,CASSMTGSSYEQYF,TGTGCCAGTAGTATGACGGGAAGCTCCTACGAGCAGTACTTC
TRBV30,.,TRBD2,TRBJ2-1,CACSSGSYNEQFF,TGTGCCTGTAGTAGCGGGTCCTACAATGAGCAGTTCTTC
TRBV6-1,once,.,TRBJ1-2,CASILKEGARYGYTF,TGTGCCAGCATTCTGAAGGAAGGGGCACGCTATGGCTACACCTTC
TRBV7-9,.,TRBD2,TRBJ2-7,CASSLVSGIDEQYF,TGTGCCAGCAGCTTAGTTAGCGGGATCGACGAGCAGTACTTC
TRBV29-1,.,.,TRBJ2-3,CSVEDRDYF,TGCAGCGTTGAAGATCGGGATTATTTT
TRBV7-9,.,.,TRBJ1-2,CASSLARLRGYTF,TGTGCCAGCAGCTTAGCAAGACTACGCGGCTACACCTTC
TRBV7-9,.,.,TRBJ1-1,CSSSPAGQYTEAFF,TGTTCCAGCAGCCCGGCCGGACAGTACACTGAAGCTTTCTTT
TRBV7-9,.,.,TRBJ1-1,CASSLGGLLMNTEAFF,TGTGCCAGCAGCTTAGGTGGCCTCCTGATGAACACTGAAGCTTTCTTT
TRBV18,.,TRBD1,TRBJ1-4,CASSPPGTANEKLFF,TGTGCCAGCTCACCACCGGGGACAGCTAATGAAAAACTGTTTTTT
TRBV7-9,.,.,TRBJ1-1,CASSSTGTEAFF,TGTGCCAGCAGCTCCACAGGGACTGAAGCTTTCTTT
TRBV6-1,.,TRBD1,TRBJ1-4,CASTQGGFREKLFF,TGTGCCAGCACCCAAGGGGGCTTTCGCGAAAAACTGTTTTTT
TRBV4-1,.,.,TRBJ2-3,CASSQVATTDTQYF,TGCGCCAGCAGCCAAGTGGCAACCACAGATACGCAGTATTTT
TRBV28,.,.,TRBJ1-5,CASSQRKGGNQPQHF,TGTGCCAGCAGCCAACGCAAGGGGGGGAATCAGCCCCAGCATTTT